This T cell receptor beta chain is drawn from a study of PD-L1 blockade in urothelial cancer (dated by TCRdb to between 2016 and 2019). General notes on the study: Therapy was started in the mid-2010s for all patients, and atezolizumab 1,200 mg was administered intravenously every 3 weeks. Patients had an ECOG performance status of 0 or 1 and had received between 0 and 3 prior chemotherapy regimens. Progression-free survival longer than 6 months counted as durable clinical benefit, and TCR features were additionally tested against both progression-free and overall survival. Blood samples were analyzed at 3 weeks after treatment start (second dose) and at 6 weeks after treatment start. About 85% of the roughly 29 patients were males with bladder-origin urothelial cancer, and about 65% of the roughly 29 reported a prior smoking history. Blood samples gave median yields of approximately 130,000 T cells and 82,636 unique TCRs, along with a median clonality of around 0.075. The study was an exploratory multi-omic analysis of somatic, immune and clinical correlates of response to PD-L1 blockade with atezolizumab in urothelial cancer. In the same patients who had TCR sequencing, pretreatment tumors also underwent whole exome sequencing and RNA sequencing. Fewer than ten patients reached durable clinical benefit, while about 19 patients did not. Twenty-nine patients had pretreatment blood TCR-seq, about 25 had at least one posttreatment blood collection, and about 25 had tumor TCR-seq. Pretreatment tumor samples and matched peripheral blood, collected serially before and after atezolizumab treatment, underwent TCR sequencing. General conclusions and limits of the study: Among patients with durable benefit, tumor-associated TCR clones showed greater expansion in peripheral blood 3 weeks after treatment started (n of about 21, p = 0.022). A pretreatment peripheral blood TCR clonality below the median was linked to improved progression-free and overall survival. Because of the small sample size (n = 29) and the many exploratory analyses performed, the results are intended to be regarded as hypothesis-generating.

To estimate absolute template abundance from read counts, synthetic TCR analog templates were spiked into each PCR. TCRbeta CDR3 regions were amplified from genomic DNA with bias-controlled V and J gene primers using the immunoSEQ assay. Sequencing of rearranged TCRbeta segments was done at approximately 20X coverage. Under the source paper's analysis protocol: Clustering was used to correct sequencing errors, and CDR3s were annotated against IMGT to assign V, D and J genes. Out-of-frame and stop-codon sequences were excluded, and only productive TCRbeta rearrangements were used in downstream analyses. To compute clonality, Shannon entropy was normalized by the log of the number of unique productive sequences and then subtracted from one. Clones differing between time points or between blood and tumor were identified using Fisher's exact test with Benjamini-Hochberg correction, with an adjusted p below 0.01 applied as the threshold. The source is immuneACCESS, and TCRdb retained only in-frame sequences with V and J called. Part of the clones is not carried over; for the studies checked, unresolved V genes explain less than half of this, and the remainder is unexplained. D and trimming were read from the DNA, whereas the V and J calls and clone size are those reported in that table. A total of tens of thousands of clones appear in this sample, 84% of them only once. The ten largest clones capture about 8.6% of the sample.

The sample's time point, from its label and the paper: pretreatment peripheral blood. The cohort included 29 patients with locally advanced or metastatic urothelial carcinoma who were treated at Memorial Sloan Kettering on a trial protocol. Peripheral blood mononuclear cells were collected from each patient pretreatment and during treatment, giving between 1 and 8 total time points per patient. The Qiagen DNeasy Blood extraction kit was used to purify genomic DNA from total PBMCs and from tumor samples. Collected pretreatment and during treatment, PBMCs were isolated and stored as previously described. With regard to this clone: Which antigen it targets is not known. There are no base qualities to consult, and no much larger clone falls within one base.

Material: PBMCs, obtained around atezolizumab (anti-PD-L1) treatment. The sequence came from an older woman with urothelial cancer.

The CDR3 reads CASSPWTSGNSYNEQFF. Here is the DNA: TGTGCCAGCTCACCGTGGACTAGCGGGAACTCCTACAATGAGCAGTTCTTC. Recombination connected TRBV18 to TRBJ2-1; TRBD2 matches 12 bases in the middle. Relative to germline, V is missing 3 bases and J is missing 0 bases, with 3 bases of the junction outside any gene match. Reading from cysteine to phenylalanine, the CDR3 counts 17 amino acids. Kept here is only the CDR3 DNA, which spans 51 bases and is read in frame from base 1. The germline V gene encodes CDR1 KGHSH and CDR2 LQKENI.